Following are 17 T cell receptor delta chains from one sample sequenced in a study of γδ T cells in repeated Plasmodium falciparum infection. With CATT, TCRdb re-called clones from the multiplex PCR reads. The profile shows tens of thousands of delta-chain clones, more than 0.85% of them singletons. Gammadelta T cells were flow-sorted from PBMC into Vgamma9/Vdelta2+ and Vdelta2-negative populations for bulk analysis. Sequencing was carried out using gamma-delta T cells from blood. The receptors were sampled from a pool of human donors (malaria-infected and uninfected, not separated).

In its sample, this clone was seen a few times. TCRdb records a much larger clone's protein for this DNA, with a difference at residue 6 that likely arises from a read error; the protein given is the translation of the DNA. The V call is TRDV1, the J call TRDJ1; TRDD3 agrees at 10 bases. The germline gives CDR1 TSWWSYY, CDR2 QGS. The CDR3 is 17 residues long. V lost 7 bases, J lost 3 bases, and 14 bases stayed unmatched. In DNA, the CDR3 is TGTGCTCTTGCGACTCCCCTACGGGGGATACGATCCGATAAACTCATCTTT. Its translation: CALATPLRGIRSDKLIF.

As regards this clone: This likely stems from a read error, as it lies one base from a far larger clone. Other DNA sequences from this sample encode an identical CDR3 as well. For the V gene the call is TRDV1; the J gene has no call; the table's TRDD3 call for D was not verified on the DNA. The CDR3 contains 19 residues. In germline, CDR1 is TSWWSYY, CDR2 QGS. The DNA of the CDR3 is TGTGCTCTTGGGGAACTTTCTGGGGGACTAGCCCGGGAGACCGATAAACTCATCTTC. Translating gives CALGELSGGLARETDKLIF.

This clone showed up just a few times. The translation of this DNA and the TCRdb protein of a much larger clone differ at residue 8, probably owing to a read error; the protein shown here is translated from the DNA. The CDR3 coding sequence is TGTGCTCTTGGGGGAAGACTTAGAAAGTCCCTCCGGTACACCGATAAACTCATCTTT. Protein: CALGGRLRKSLRYTDKLIF. The chain is built from TRDV1 and TRDJ1; D gene uncertain. The CDR3 has 19 residues. V lost 4 bases, J lost 0 bases, and 24 bases lay in between. Per germline, CDR1 TSWWSYY and CDR2 QGS.

This clone was counted only a few times. TCRdb pairs this DNA with a much larger clone's protein that differs at residue 13, likely a read error; the protein shown was translated from the DNA. V is TRDV1 and J is TRDJ1, with unresolved D. The J gene comes from matching the DNA to germline here; TCRdb lacks it. The germline V gene encodes CDR1 TSWWSYY and CDR2 QGS. CDR3 length: 16 amino acids. The CDR3 reads CALGEAETADTDELIF. Written as DNA, the CDR3 is TGTGCTCTTGGGGAAGCGGAGACGGCTGACACCGATGAACTCATCTTT.

This clone was detected ten times or more. A far larger clone differs by one base, so this is likely a read error. Other DNA sequences in this specimen translate into the identical CDR3. The V call is TRDV2, the J call TRDJ3, with unresolved D. This CDR3 is 18 amino acids long. The germline V and J ends were trimmed by 0 bases and 0 bases, with 11 bases remaining between them. The V gene's germline CDR1 is GEAIGNYY and CDR2 EKD. CDR3 DNA sequence: TGTGCCTGTGACACCGTTACTAAGAGCTCCTGGGACACCCGACAGATGTTTTTC. Residues: CACDTVTKSSWDTRQMFF.

This clone came up many times. A much larger clone differs from this one at a single base, so this may be a read error. Other nucleotide sequences in the sample specify the same CDR3. The chain employs TRDV1 and TRDJ1; a possible D gene is TRDD3 (5 bases). V was clipped by 0 bases and J by 11 bases, with 25 bases between them. This CDR3 has 17 residues. Germline CDR1 reads TSWWSYY; CDR2 reads QGS. The CDR3 spells CALGELERAGESRKLIF. Written as DNA, the CDR3 is TGTGCTCTTGGGGAACTTGAAAGAGCCGGGGAATCACGAAAGCTCATCTTT.

Details on this clone: This sequence is one base from a far larger clone and is likely a read error. Other nucleotide sequences in the sample specify the same CDR3. CDR3 sequence: CACDTVGSNDKLIF. The CDR3 DNA reads TGTGCCTGTGACACCGTCGGTTCTAACGATAAGCTCATCTTT. The chain uses TRDV2 and TRDJ1; no definite D call. The germline CDR1 and CDR2 sequences are GEAIGNYY and EKD. The CDR3 sequence is 14 residues long.

With regard to this clone: A far larger clone is one base from this, pointing to a likely read error. The identical CDR3 is also encoded by other nucleotide sequences in the sample. The chain combines TRDV2 with TRDJ1; 8 bases fit TRDD3. The CDR3 has 19 amino acids. Looked up from germline, CDR1 is GEAIGNYY and CDR2 is EKD. The CDR3 protein is CACDTHVVGDPPYTDKLIF. CDR3 coding DNA: TGTGCCTGTGACACCCATGTGGTGGGGGATCCCCCGTACACCGATAAGCTCATCTTT.

In the case of this clone: This DNA translates differently at residue 5 from the TCRdb protein, which is that of a much larger clone; a read error is likely, and the protein shown is the DNA's own translation. The CDR3 DNA reads as TGTGCCTGTGACGCACCTGGTGGGGGCCCAAGGATTGGTACCGATAAACTCATCTTT. Amino acids: CACDAPGGGPRIGTDKLIF. The chain recombines TRDV2 with TRDJ1, with D possibly TRDD3 on 6 matching bases. TCRdb offers no J gene call, so here the DNA was matched to germline to obtain one. The V end lost 3 bases, the J end lost 2 bases, and 27 bases lay between the germline ends. Germline values: CDR1 GEAIGNYY, CDR2 EKD. The CDR3 covers 19 residues.

As concerns this clone: The protein held in TCRdb is that of a much larger clone and does not match this DNA's translation at residues 13 and 15, likely because of a read error; the protein shown is translated from the DNA. In DNA, the CDR3 is TGTGCCTGTTGGCATCCTACGTCTTCTAGGTCTACTGAGGGACATTTTACCGATAAACTCATCTTT. Translation: CACWHPTSSRSTEGHFTDKLIF. The V and J genes are TRDV2 and TRDJ1; perhaps TRDD2 as D (6 bases). V gave up 6 bases and J gave up 2 bases, with 39 bases separating them. Germline V gene sequence: CDR1 GEAIGNYY, CDR2 EKD. The CDR3 is made up of 22 amino acids.

As for this clone: TCRdb has a much larger clone's protein, which differs at residue 13 from the translation of this DNA, likely because of a read error; what is shown is the protein translated from the DNA. The chain recombines TRDV2 with TRDJ1; 8 bases line up with TRDD3. TCRdb supplies no J gene; here it was assigned by aligning the nucleotide sequence to germline. Looked up from germline, CDR1 is GEAIGNYY and CDR2 is EKD. CDR3 length: 18 residues. The CDR3 DNA follows: TGTGCCTGTGACCCCTTAGGGGAGGCGACTGGGGGCACCCATAAACTCATCTTT. Protein product: CACDPLGEATGGTHKLIF.

In regard to this clone: For this DNA, TCRdb reports the protein of a much larger clone, which diverges at residue 3, most likely from a read error; the protein presented here is translated directly from the DNA. The gene calls are TRDV2 and TRDJ1; TRDD2 matches at 9 bases. The J gene is not listed in TCRdb, so it was assigned here from a DNA match to germline. The germline gives CDR1 GEAIGNYY, CDR2 EKD. The CDR3 length is 24 residues. The CDR3 region is CAYDTRAARPSYTKMGADTDKLIF. The CDR3 nucleotides read TGTGCCTATGACACCAGGGCCGCCAGGCCTTCCTACACCAAGATGGGGGCTGACACCGATAAACTCATCTTT.

The table lists this clone with a few counts. The translation of this DNA and the TCRdb protein of a much larger clone differ at residue 6, probably owing to a read error; the protein shown here is translated from the DNA. The chain recombines TRDV1 with TRDJ1; tentative D call: TRDD2 (6 bases). Matching the DNA to germline supplied the J gene, which TCRdb does not give. The CDR3 is 18 amino acids. Trimming cost V 3 bases and J 1 base, with 21 bases left between them. The V gene's germline CDR1 is TSWWSYY and CDR2 QGS. The DNA of the CDR3 is TGTGCTCTTGGGGACCACTTCCTGGCACGCGAGGGCACCGATAAACTCATCTTT. Amino acid sequence: CALGDHFLAREGTDKLIF.

Worth noting for this clone: Translating this DNA gives a protein that differs at residue 5 from the TCRdb one, which belongs to a much larger clone; a read error is likely, and the protein shown is this translation. The rearrangement links TRDV1 to TRDJ1, with D perhaps matching TRDD2 or TRDD3 (5 bases each). The J gene comes from matching the DNA to germline here; TCRdb lacks it. Deletions cut 4 bases from V and 7 bases from J, with 16 bases between. The germline CDR1 and CDR2 sequences are TSWWSYY and QGS. CDR3 length: 14 amino acids. The CDR3 spells CALGGLPIPGKLIF. In nucleotides, the CDR3 is TGTGCTCTTGGGGGACTTCCGATACCGGGTAAACTCATCTTT.

The sample holds a few counts of this clone. The TCRdb protein, from a much larger clone, departs from this DNA's translation at residue 14, likely by read error; the protein shown derives from the DNA. The rearrangement links TRDV1 to TRDJ3; 9 bases map to TRDD3. As TCRdb names no J gene, one was assigned here on the basis of a DNA match to germline. V lost 0 bases to trimming and J lost 2 bases; unmatched junction nucleotides: 14. The germline V gene encodes CDR1 TSWWSYY and CDR2 QGS. The CDR3 is made up of 22 amino acids. CDR3 region: CALGELPPKGDTLPWDTRQMFF. The DNA for the CDR3 is TGTGCTCTTGGGGAACTCCCCCCAAAAGGGGATACGCTCCCCTGGGACACCCGACAGATGTTTTTC.

This clone has only a few counts. A far larger clone is one nucleotide away, so this likely arose from a read error. The same CDR3 arises from other DNA sequences in this sample as well. This sequence joins TRDV2 and TRDJ1; 13 nucleotides align to TRDD3. In the absence of a J gene in TCRdb, the DNA was matched to germline to assign it here. In germline, CDR1 is GEAIGNYY, CDR2 EKD. V was clipped by 3 bases and J by 5 bases; unmatched bases: 5. The CDR3 covers 15 residues. The CDR3 region has the DNA TGTGCCTGTGACGTACTGGGGGATACGGGTGATAAACTCATCTTT. This encodes CACDVLGDTGDKLIF.

This clone was counted between two and nine times. The protein recorded in TCRdb matches a much larger clone and deviates from this DNA's translation at residue 15, suggesting a read error; the protein here is obtained by translating the DNA. The J segment was not called; the V segment is TRDV2; the table's D call TRDD3 went unverified against the DNA. The CDR3 covers 18 residues. CDR1 GEAIGNYY and CDR2 EKD come from the germline V gene. Here the CDR3 reads CACYTVLGDTQYTDNLIF. In nucleotides, the CDR3 is TGTGCCTGTTATACCGTACTGGGGGATACTCAGTACACCGATAATCTCATCTTT.